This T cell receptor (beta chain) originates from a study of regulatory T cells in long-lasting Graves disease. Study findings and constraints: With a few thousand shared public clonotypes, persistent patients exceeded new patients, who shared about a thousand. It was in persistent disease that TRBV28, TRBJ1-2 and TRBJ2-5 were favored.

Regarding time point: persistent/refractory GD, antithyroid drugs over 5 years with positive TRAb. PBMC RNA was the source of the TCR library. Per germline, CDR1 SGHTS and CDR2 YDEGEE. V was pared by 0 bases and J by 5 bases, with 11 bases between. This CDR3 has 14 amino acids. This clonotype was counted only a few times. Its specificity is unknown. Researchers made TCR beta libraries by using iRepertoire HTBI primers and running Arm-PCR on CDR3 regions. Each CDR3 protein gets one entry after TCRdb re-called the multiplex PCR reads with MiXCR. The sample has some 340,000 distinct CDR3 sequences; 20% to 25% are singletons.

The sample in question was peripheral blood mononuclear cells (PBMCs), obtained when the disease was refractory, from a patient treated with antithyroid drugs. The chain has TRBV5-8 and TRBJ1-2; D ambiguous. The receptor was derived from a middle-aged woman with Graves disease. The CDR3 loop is CASSLDRSAYGYTF. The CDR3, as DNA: TGTGCCAGCAGCTTGGATCGGTCAGCTTATGGCTACACCTTC.